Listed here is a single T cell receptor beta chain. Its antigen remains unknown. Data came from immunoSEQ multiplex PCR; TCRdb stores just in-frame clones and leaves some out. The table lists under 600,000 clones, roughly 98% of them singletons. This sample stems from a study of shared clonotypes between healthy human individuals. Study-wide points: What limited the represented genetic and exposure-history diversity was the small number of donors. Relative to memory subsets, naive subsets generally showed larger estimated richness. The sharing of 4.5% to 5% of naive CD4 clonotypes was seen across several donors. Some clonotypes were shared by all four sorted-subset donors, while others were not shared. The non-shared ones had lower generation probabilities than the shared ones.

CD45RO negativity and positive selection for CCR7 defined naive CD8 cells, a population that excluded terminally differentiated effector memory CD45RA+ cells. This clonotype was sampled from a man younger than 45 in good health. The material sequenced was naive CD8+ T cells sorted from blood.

The CDR3 coding sequence is TGTGCCAGTAGTATAGGGACCCCCTACGAGCAGTACTTC. Encoded protein: CASSIGTPYEQYF. V and J are TRBV19 and TRBJ2-7, with D hard to call. V lost 1 base and J 2 bases, leaving 6 bases between the germline ends. Germline V gene sequence: CDR1 LNHDA, CDR2 SQIVND (reference sequence). CDR3 size: 13 residues.